A single sample is the source of the 32 T cell receptor beta chains below, sequenced in a study of shared clonotypes between healthy human individuals. Produced via immunoSEQ multiplex PCR; TCRdb's table is partial and in-frame only. The sample has 450,000 to 500,000 clones, about 78% seen once. The sequenced sample consisted of PBMCs. Every receptor here comes from a woman aged 40 to 50 in good health. Some clones in this sample may be carry-over from other donors' samples.

This rearrangement joins TRBV10-3 to TRBJ2-3; TRBD2 agrees at 11 bases. V shed 2 bases and J 3 bases; nucleotides not matched to a gene: 4. The CDR3 loop spans 16 amino acids. Looked up from germline, CDR1 is ENHRY and CDR2 is SYGVKD. Here the CDR3 reads CAISEGTSGITDTQYF. The CDR3 bases are TGTGCCATCAGTGAGGGGACTAGCGGAATTACAGATACGCAGTATTTT.

The J gene is TRBJ2-7, the V gene TRBV5-1; D ambiguous. The CDR3 sequence is 13 residues long. CDR1 and CDR2 from the germline V gene are SGHRS and YFSETQ. V lost 2 bases to trimming and J lost 6 bases, with 12 bases between them. CDR3 protein: CASSFSRTCEQYF. As DNA, the CDR3 is TGCGCCAGCAGCTTCAGCAGAACCTGCGAGCAGTACTTC.

The rearrangement joins TRBV5-1 to TRBJ2-7; D is undetermined. The germline V gene encodes CDR1 SGHRS and CDR2 YFSETQ. Between the trimmed V and J ends, which lost 4 bases and 0 bases, there was a span of 14 bases. CDR3 length equals 15 residues. The CDR3 DNA sequence: TGCGCCAGCAGCGACGGACGCAAAAGCTCCTACGAGCAGTACTTC. Translating gives CASSDGRKSSYEQYF.

This clone was seen only a few times. This chain uses TRBV10-3 with TRBJ1-1; D uncertain. This CDR3 spans 14 amino acids. The V gene's germline CDR1 is ENHRY and CDR2 SYGVKD. The V and J ends lost 3 bases and 1 base respectively, with 9 bases between them. In DNA form, the CDR3 reads TGTGCCATCAGTGATGAGGCTCGGAACACTGAAGCTTTCTTT. It yields the protein CAISDEARNTEAFF.

This clone turned up a few times. This chain uses TRBV7-9 with TRBJ2-5, with D tentatively TRBD1 (6 bases). V was trimmed by 5 bases and J by 6 bases, leaving 22 bases between them. The CDR3 spans 16 residues. In germline, CDR1 is SEHNR, CDR2 FQNEAQ (reference sequence). CDR3 residues: CASSRGGQGISKTQYF. CDR3 nucleotides: TGTGCCAGCAGCAGGGGCGGGCAGGGGATTTCCAAGACCCAGTACTTC.

Turning to this clone: A much larger clone lies one base from this, so it may be a read error. The chain recombines TRBV30 with TRBJ2-2, with 7 nucleotides matching TRBD2. CDR3 size: 14 residues. With V trimmed by 8 bases and J by 7 bases, 13 bases remained unmatched. Germline CDR1 GTSNPN, CDR2 SVGIG (reference sequence). CDR3 region: CATESGEGGGELFF. The CDR3 DNA sequence: TGTGCCACGGAGAGTGGGGAGGGAGGCGGGGAGCTGTTTTTT.

This clone was detected only a few times. The gene calls are TRBV19 and TRBJ2-1; TRBD2 matches 7 bases. Trimming removed 6 bases from V and 5 bases from J; junction bases left unmatched: 7. Germline V CDR1 and CDR2: LNHDA, SQIVND (reference sequence). The CDR3 is 14 residues long. Here the CDR3 DNA reads TGTGCCAGTAGAAGACTAGCACGAAACAATGAGCAGTTCTTC. This gives the protein CASRRLARNNEQFF.

The V and J genes are TRBV30 and TRBJ1-1; maybe TRBD1 (5 bases). Trimming shortened V by 5 bases and J by 4 bases, and 14 bases separated the two germline ends. Per the germline V gene, CDR1 is GTSNPN and CDR2 is SVGIG (reference sequence). The CDR3 runs to 13 residues. CDR3 amino acids: CAWGRGGGTEAFF. Here the CDR3 DNA reads TGTGCCTGGGGACGGGGTGGGGGCACTGAAGCTTTCTTT.

This chain uses TRBV5-1 with TRBJ2-2, with D unclear. The CDR3 totals 14 residues. V was pared by 0 bases and J by 7 bases, with 10 bases between. Germline values: CDR1 SGHRS, CDR2 YFSETQ. The CDR3 region has the DNA TGCGCCAGCAGCTTGGAGGTACAAGGCGGGGAGCTGTTTTTT. Amino acid sequence: CASSLEVQGGELFF. Looking up the rest from reference TRBV5-1 and TRBJ2-2 gives the full variable domain: KAGVTQTPRYLIKTRGQQVTLSCSPISGHRSVSWYQQTPGQGLQFLFEYFSETQRNKGNFPGRFSGRQFSNSRSEMNVSTLELGDSALYLCASSLEVQGGELFFGEGSRLTVL.

The rearrangement links TRBV27 to TRBJ1-1; 7 bases map to TRBD1. This CDR3 spans 14 amino acids. Germline values: CDR1 MNHEY, CDR2 SMNVEV (reference sequence). V shed 5 bases, J shed 1 base, and the junction held 4 bases outside the gene matches. CDR3: CASSRDRRNTEAFF. In DNA form, the CDR3 reads TGTGCCAGCAGTCGGGACAGAAGGAACACTGAAGCTTTCTTT.

Details on this clone: Other nucleotide sequences from this sample produce the same CDR3. The chain recombines TRBV18 with TRBJ2-2; unclear D gene. Per germline, CDR1 KGHSH and CDR2 LQKENI. The CDR3 contains 13 residues. The ends were cut back, 1 base at V and 3 bases at J, with 3 bases in the middle. The chain's CDR3 is CASSPRDTGELFF. Written as DNA, the CDR3 is TGTGCCAGCTCACCACGGGACACCGGGGAGCTGTTTTTT.

The rearrangement links TRBV7-9 to TRBJ1-1; D perhaps matches TRBD1 (5 bases). In germline, CDR1 is SEHNR, CDR2 FQNEAQ (reference sequence). The CDR3 consists of 15 residues. The germline V and J ends were trimmed by 1 base and 5 bases, with 14 bases remaining between them. DNA for the CDR3: TGTGCCAGCAGCTTAGAGGTATCAGGGATGACTGAAGCTTTCTTT. Translated, it gives CASSLEVSGMTEAFF.

This clone is a singleton in its sample. This rearrangement joins TRBV6-5 to TRBJ1-4; D is perhaps TRBD1 (5 bases). V was shortened by 8 bases and J by 3 bases, with 16 bases between the two germline ends. There are 15 residues in the CDR3. Per the germline V gene, CDR1 is MNHEY and CDR2 is SVGAGI. CDR3 amino acids: CASSGGVWANEKLFF. The CDR3 DNA reads as TGTGCCAGCTCCGGGGGGGTGTGGGCTAATGAAAAACTGTTTTTT.

In DNA, the CDR3 is TGTGCCAGCAGCTTAGGACTAGCGAGGAATGAGCAGTTCTTC. Its translation is CASSLGLARNEQFF. The genes are TRBV7-2 and TRBJ2-1, with 8 bases matching TRBD2. Germline CDR1 SGHTA, CDR2 FQGNSA. The CDR3 loop spans 14 amino acids. The V segment lost 1 base and the J segment 7 bases; nucleotides outside the gene matches: 3.

The chain carries TRBV29-1 and TRBJ1-5; 11 nucleotides match TRBD1. The V gene's germline CDR1 is SQVTM and CDR2 ANQGSEA. Trimming removed 4 bases from V and 7 bases from J; junction bases left unmatched: 6. The CDR3 is 14 amino acids. For the CDR3, the DNA is TGCAGCGTTGGATCCGGACAGGGGGCACAGCCCCAGCATTTT. As protein: CSVGSGQGAQPQHF.

The chain employs TRBV29-1 and TRBJ2-3, with 11 bases aligning to TRBD2. The V and J ends lost 7 bases and 0 bases, in that order; junction bases with no gene match: 12. Germline V gives CDR1 SQVTM, CDR2 ANQGSEA. The CDR3 runs 17 residues. As DNA, the CDR3 is TGCAGCGCCACTAGCGGGAGTGAGCCTCCTAGCACAGATACGCAGTATTTT. It specifies CSATSGSEPPSTDTQYF.

V is TRBV2 and J is TRBJ1-1; 10 bases are a match to TRBD1. The CDR3 consists of 17 residues. Unmatched junction bases numbered 10, after V lost 5 bases and J lost 1 base. Germline CDR1 is SNHLY and CDR2 is FYNNEI. CDR3 region: CASSRRDRGWANTEAFF. In DNA form, the CDR3 reads TGTGCCAGCAGTCGCCGGGACAGGGGTTGGGCGAACACTGAAGCTTTCTTT.

This clone was seen a single time. V gene TRBV2 combines with J gene TRBJ2-2, with TRBD2 matching over 9 bases. CDR1 and CDR2 (germline): SNHLY, FYNNEI. This CDR3 has 14 residues. The V and J ends lost 5 bases and 6 bases, in that order; junction bases with no gene match: 4. CDR3 bases: TGTGCCAGCAGTTTATTAGCGGGAGCCGGGGAGCTGTTTTTT. Its translation: CASSLLAGAGELFF. The full variable domain, with the rest looked up from reference TRBV2 and TRBJ2-2, is EPEVTQTPSHQVTQMGQEVILRCVPISNHLYFYWYRQILGQKVEFLVSFYNNEISEKSEIFDDQFSVERPDGSNFTLKIRSTKLEDSAMYFCASSLLAGAGELFFGEGSRLTVL.

The CDR3 here is CASSVSGRGGNEQFF. Written as DNA, the CDR3 is TGTGCCAGCAGCGTTAGCGGGAGAGGAGGGAATGAGCAGTTCTTC. The rearrangement links TRBV2 to TRBJ2-1; 9 bases match TRBD2. V trimming: 6 bases; J trimming: 7 bases; junction bases outside the gene matches: 10. The CDR3 totals 15 residues. CDR1 and CDR2 from the germline V gene are SNHLY and FYNNEI.

This clone was recorded many times. This rearrangement joins TRBV5-4 to TRBJ2-3; 8 nucleotides line up with TRBD2. Germline lookup yields CDR1 SGHNT and CDR2 YYREEE (reference sequence). The CDR3 is 16 amino acids. Trimming removed 0 bases from V and 5 bases from J; junction bases left unmatched: 8. CDR3 sequence (DNA): TGTGCCAGCAGCTTGGTGGCGGGAGGAGGTGTAGATACGCAGTATTTT. Its translation is CASSLVAGGGVDTQYF.

The chain has TRBV9 and TRBJ2-5; the D is unclear. Germline V gene lookup returns CDR1 SGDLS and CDR2 YYNGEE. Trimming cost V 6 bases and J 4 bases, with 13 bases left between them. This CDR3 region has 13 residues. The CDR3 DNA sequence: TGTGCCAGCACCAGATCACCGGGAGAGACCCAGTACTTC. It codes for CASTRSPGETQYF.

The V gene is TRBV5-1, the J gene TRBJ2-2; TRBD2 matches at 12 bases. The V gene end was trimmed by 0 bases and the J gene end by 8 bases; junction bases not matched to a gene: 2. This CDR3 is 15 amino acids long. Germline CDR1 reads SGHRS; CDR2 reads YFSETQ. In nucleotides, the CDR3 is TGCGCCAGCAGCTTGGGACTAGCGGGAGTTGGGGAGCTGTTTTTT. It encodes CASSLGLAGVGELFF.

J is TRBJ2-3 and V is TRBV19, with 14 bases matching TRBD2. V dropped 6 bases and J dropped 1; count of bases not matched to a gene: 9. The CDR3 covers 18 residues. The germline V gene encodes CDR1 LNHDA and CDR2 SQIVND (reference sequence). CDR3 residues: CASSSGTSGSLGTDTQYF. The DNA for the CDR3 is TGTGCCAGTAGCTCGGGGACTAGCGGGAGTTTAGGCACAGATACGCAGTATTTT.

This chain connects TRBV5-4 to TRBJ2-7, with D tentatively TRBD2 (6 bases). CDR1 is SGHNT and CDR2 is YYREEE in the germline V gene (reference sequence). The CDR3 is 13 amino acids. The V end lost 1 base, the J end lost 7 bases, and 12 bases lay between the germline ends. The CDR3 DNA reads as TGTGCCAGCAGCTTGATGATCAGCGGGGAGCAGTACTTC. Translating it yields CASSLMISGEQYF.

Comments on this clone: Other DNA sequences in the sample encode the same CDR3. This sequence joins TRBV28 and TRBJ2-7; tentative D call: TRBD1 (5 bases). Germline-derived CDR1 and CDR2 are MDHEN and SYDVKM. V lost 6 bases, J lost 7 bases, and 13 bases lay in between. The CDR3 contains 12 residues. CDR3 sequence reads: CASSLGAYEQYF. CDR3 bases: TGTGCCAGCAGCCTAGGGGCATATGAGCAGTACTTC.

This clone was seen more than once but under ten times. The rearrangement joins TRBV6-5 to TRBJ1-1; D not certain. The V and J ends lost 2 bases and 1 base respectively, with 8 bases between them. Germline V gene data show CDR1 as MNHEY and CDR2 as SVGAGI. The CDR3 length is 14 residues. CDR3 region: CASSYPGSNTEAFF. CDR3 nucleotide sequence: TGTGCCAGCAGTTACCCGGGATCGAACACTGAAGCTTTCTTT.

V is TRBV18 and J is TRBJ2-2, with 9 bases identical to TRBD1. V gave up 3 bases and J gave up 3 bases; unmatched junction bases: 5. CDR1 and CDR2 (germline): KGHSH, LQKENI. The CDR3 sequence is 16 residues long. CDR3 in DNA: TGTGCCAGCTCACCCTGGGACAGGGCGGACACCGGGGAGCTGTTTTTT. It translates to CASSPWDRADTGELFF.

V is TRBV4-1 and J is TRBJ1-2; 7 bases align to TRBD1. V lost 5 bases, J lost 4 bases, and 10 bases stayed unmatched. Germline lookup yields CDR1 MGHRA and CDR2 YSYEKL. The CDR3 is 15 residues long. The chain's CDR3 is CASSWGQTNFYGYTF. The DNA for the CDR3 is TGCGCCAGCAGCTGGGGACAGACAAATTTCTATGGCTACACCTTC.

V and J are TRBV4-3 and TRBJ2-3, with 15 bases identical to TRBD2. With 3 bases clipped from V and 2 bases from J, the junction kept 9 bases outside the gene matches. CDR3 size: 19 residues. Germline V gene data show CDR1 as LGHNA and CDR2 as YSLEER. CDR3 in DNA: TGCGCCAGCAGCCACAGGACTAGCGGGAGGGGAAGGTCCACAGATACGCAGTATTTT. It translates to CASSHRTSGRGRSTDTQYF.

The chain joins TRBV28 to TRBJ2-6, with D uncertain. This CDR3 is built from 14 residues. The germline V and J ends were trimmed by 6 bases and 4 bases, with 10 bases remaining between them. Germline CDR1 MDHEN, CDR2 SYDVKM. The CDR3 DNA reads TGTGCCAGCAGATATACACCGGGGGCCAACGTCCTGACTTTC. Its translation is CASRYTPGANVLTF.

This clone was detected ten times or more. V gene TRBV7-9 combines with J gene TRBJ2-7, with D maybe TRBD1 (5 bases). There are 12 residues in the CDR3. CDR1 SEHNR and CDR2 FQNEAQ come from the germline V gene (reference sequence). V dropped 3 bases and J dropped 6 bases, with 9 bases sitting between them. CDR3 amino acids: CASSFAGFEQYF. CDR3 in DNA: TGTGCCAGCAGCTTTGCAGGGTTCGAGCAGTACTTC.

V is TRBV5-6 and J is TRBJ2-7; 9 bases match TRBD2. This CDR3 is built from 16 residues. Germline V gene sequence: CDR1 SGHDT, CDR2 YYEEEE. The V and J ends lost 1 base and 4 bases, in that order; junction bases with no gene match: 9. The CDR3 here is CASSLLDASGTYEQYF. The CDR3 DNA reads as TGTGCCAGCAGCTTGTTGGATGCTAGCGGGACGTACGAGCAGTACTTC. Based on the CDR3 plus reference TRBV5-6 and TRBJ2-7, the full variable domain is DAGVTQSPTHLIKTRGQQVTLRCSPKSGHDTVSWYQQALGQGPQFIFQYYEEEERQRGNFPDRFSGHQFPNYSSELNVNALLLGDSALYLCASSLLDASGTYEQYFGPGTRLTVT.